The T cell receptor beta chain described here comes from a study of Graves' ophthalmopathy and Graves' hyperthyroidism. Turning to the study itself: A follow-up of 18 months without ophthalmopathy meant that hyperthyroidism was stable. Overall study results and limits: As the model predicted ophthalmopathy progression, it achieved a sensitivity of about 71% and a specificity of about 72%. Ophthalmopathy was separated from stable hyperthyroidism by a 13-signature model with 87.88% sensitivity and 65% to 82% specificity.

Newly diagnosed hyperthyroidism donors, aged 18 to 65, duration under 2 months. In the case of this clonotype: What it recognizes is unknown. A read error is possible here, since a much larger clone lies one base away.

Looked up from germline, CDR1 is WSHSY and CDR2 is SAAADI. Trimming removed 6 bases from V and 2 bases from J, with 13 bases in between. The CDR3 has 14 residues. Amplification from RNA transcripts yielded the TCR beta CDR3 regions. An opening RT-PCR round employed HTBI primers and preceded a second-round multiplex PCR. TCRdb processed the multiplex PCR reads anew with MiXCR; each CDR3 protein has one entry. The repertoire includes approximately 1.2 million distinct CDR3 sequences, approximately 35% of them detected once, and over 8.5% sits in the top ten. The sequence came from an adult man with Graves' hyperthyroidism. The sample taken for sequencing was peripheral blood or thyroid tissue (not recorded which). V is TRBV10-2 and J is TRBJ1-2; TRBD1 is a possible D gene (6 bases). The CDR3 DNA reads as TGCGCCAGCAGCTCGGGGGGCTCGAACTATGGCTACACCTTC. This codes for CASSSGGSNYGYTF.